This TCR beta chain was identified during a study of cytomegalovirus exposure and HLA in healthy donors. Study findings and constraints: Researchers catalogued about 150 TCR beta chains as cytomegalovirus-associated. The authors reported that TCR beta sequences could predict HLA-A and HLA-B alleles. These predictions were accurate for most subjects in the first cohort. Exclusion applied to some V segments, including TRBV6-2 and TRBV6-3, as they were indistinguishable.

Details on this clone: Its antigen is unidentified.

PCR primers comprised 60 Vbeta and 13 Jbeta primers. Original analysis: A later analysis tallied approximately 78 million unique TCR beta chains, approximately 11 million of them shared. The data were produced by immunoSEQ multiplex PCR, yet TCRdb's version contains in-frame clones alone and is incomplete. The DNA gave D and trimming, while V, J and clone size come from that table. This sample has 100,000 to 150,000 clones, with roughly 70% found just once. This CDR3 is built from 17 residues. Trimming removed 1 base from V and 0 bases from J; junction bases left unmatched: 7. The germline CDR1 and CDR2 sequences are SGHNT and YYREEE (reference sequence).

The chain employs TRBV5-4 and TRBJ1-1, with TRBD1 matching 9 bases. The clonotype was recovered from a man in his forties or fifties in good health and CMV-seropositive. The sample comprised PBMCs. The CDR3 sequence is CASSLRTGANLNTEAFF. CDR3 sequence (DNA): TGTGCCAGCAGCTTGAGGACAGGGGCAAACTTGAACACTGAAGCTTTCTTT.